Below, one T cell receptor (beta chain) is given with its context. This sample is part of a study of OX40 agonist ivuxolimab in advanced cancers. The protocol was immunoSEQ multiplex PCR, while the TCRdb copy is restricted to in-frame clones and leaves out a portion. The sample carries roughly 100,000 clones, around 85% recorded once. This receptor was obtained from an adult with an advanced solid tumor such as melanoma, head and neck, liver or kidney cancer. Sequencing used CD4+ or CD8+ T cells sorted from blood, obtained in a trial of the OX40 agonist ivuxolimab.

The chain's CDR3 is CASSPWGSSYNSPLHF. CDR3 bases: TGTGCCAGCAGTCCCTGGGGGAGCTCCTATAATTCACCCCTCCACTTT. The rearrangement links TRBV28 to TRBJ1-6, with D perhaps matching TRBD1 (5 bases). V was trimmed by 5 bases and J by 0 bases, leaving 11 bases between them. The CDR3 is made up of 16 amino acids. Germline values: CDR1 MDHEN, CDR2 SYDVKM.